A selection of T cell receptor beta chains follows, all from one sample in a study of OX40 agonist ivuxolimab in advanced cancers. Produced via immunoSEQ multiplex PCR; TCRdb's table is partial and in-frame only. The sample has 70,000 to 95,000 clones; 70% to 85% are singletons. The source material was CD4+ or CD8+ T cells sorted from blood, sampled in a trial of the OX40 agonist ivuxolimab. The source is an adult with an advanced solid tumor such as melanoma, head and neck, liver or kidney cancer. The CDR3 runs from the conserved cysteine through the conserved F or W. D genes are given only for firm matches. Not every row has a clone size; where given, it reads once, few, many or a size class.

size	D	V	J	DNA	CDR3
.	.	TRBV10-3	TRBJ2-5	TGTGCCATCAGTGAGGACAGGAGGGAGACCCAGTACTTC	CAISEDRRETQYF
once	.	TRBV27	TRBJ2-5	TGTGCCAGCAGTCCATACCAGGGAACGGTAGAGACCCAGTACTTC	CASSPYQGTVETQYF
once	TRBD2	TRBV19	TRBJ2-2	TGTGCCAGTCGGGTCGCCAGCGGGATTTACACCGGGGAGCTGTTTTTT	CASRVASGIYTGELFF
.	.	TRBV5-1	TRBJ2-7	TGCGCCAGCAGCTTTAACAAGGGCCGACCAATCTCCTACGAGCAGTACTTC	CASSFNKGRPISYEQYF
.	.	TRBV28	TRBJ2-7	TGTGCCAGCAGTTCCCCGTCGGGATACTACGAGCAGTACTTC	CASSSPSGYYEQYF
.	.	TRBV28	TRBJ2-3	TGTGCCAGCATCCGCCGCGGAACCACAGATACGCAGTATTTT	CASIRRGTTDTQYF
.	.	TRBV7-9	TRBJ2-1	TGTGCCAGCAGCATGCTCGATGAGCAGTTCTTC	CASSMLDEQFF
.	TRBD2	TRBV6-5	TRBJ2-7	TGTGCCAGCAGCCCCGACCTAGCGGGCGAGCAGTACTTC	CASSPDLAGEQYF
.	.	TRBV13	TRBJ1-2	TGTGCCAGCAGCCTTGAAGAGACTCTAGAAGGCTACACCTTC	CASSLEETLEGYTF
.	.	TRBV4-3	TRBJ1-2	TGCGCCAGCAGCCAAGGGGAGGGGGAAGCTAACTATGGCTACACCTTC	CASSQGEGEANYGYTF
.	TRBD2	TRBV27	TRBJ2-1	TGTGCCAGCAGTTCACGCGGGAGCTCCTACAATGAGCAGTTCTTC	CASSSRGSSYNEQFF
.	TRBD2	TRBV6-6	TRBJ2-7	TGTGCCAGCAGTTACTCGGGGCGGGAGGCCTACGAGCAGTACTTC	CASSYSGREAYEQYF
.	.	TRBV28	TRBJ1-5	TGTGCCAGCAGTTTACTTCCCCGTAATCAGCCCCAGCATTTT	CASSLLPRNQPQHF
.	TRBD1	TRBV7-9	TRBJ2-5	TGTGCCAGCAGCTTATCCCCCCACCCGGGACAGGGGGTGCAGACCCAGTACTTC	CASSLSPHPGQGVQTQYF
.	TRBD2	TRBV29-1	TRBJ2-7	TGCAGCGTTGAAGATAGGGCTAGCGGGACCTACGAGCAGTACTTC	CSVEDRASGTYEQYF
.	.	TRBV6-6	TRBJ2-7	TGTGCCAGCAGTTACTCGAGGGCGGGGCAGTACTTC	CASSYSRAGQYF
.	.	TRBV19	TRBJ1-2	TGTGCCAGTAGTCTTAACAGGGCAGCTAACTATGGCTACACCTTC	CASSLNRAANYGYTF
.	.	TRBV9	TRBJ2-2	TGTGCCAGCAGCGTAGGCCTCACCGGGGAGCTGTTTTTT	CASSVGLTGELFF
.	.	TRBV5-1	TRBJ2-1	TGCGCCAGCAGCTCGACAGAGTATTCCAATGAGCAGTTCTTC	CASSSTEYSNEQFF
.	.	TRBV18	TRBJ2-2	TGTGCCAGCTCACCCCTACTCCGCGGGGAGCTGTTTTTT	CASSPLLRGELFF
.	.	TRBV30	TRBJ2-2	TGTGCCTGGAGTACCAAGACAGGCAGCACCGGGGAGCTGTTTTTT	CAWSTKTGSTGELFF
.	.	TRBV7-8	TRBJ1-1	TGTGCCAGCAGCGGCAGACTGAGAATGAACACTGAAGCTTTCTTT	CASSGRLRMNTEAFF
.	TRBD2	TRBV9	TRBJ2-5	TGTGCCAGCAGCGACCCCCTGGGACTAGCGGGTGGGGAGACCCAGTACTTC	CASSDPLGLAGGETQYF
once	.	TRBV7-2	TRBJ1-1	TGTGCCAGCAGCTTAACGTCGTCGGGGCTAGTGAACACTGAAGCTTTCTTT	CASSLTSSGLVNTEAFF
.	.	TRBV9	TRBJ2-7	TGTGCCAGCAGCGTAGCCTCGACAGGACTTGCTTACGAGCAGTACTTC	CASSVASTGLAYEQYF
.	TRBD2	TRBV7-3	TRBJ2-1	TGTGCCAGCAGCGACGTAGCGGGAGGTCTGAATGAGCAGTTCTTC	CASSDVAGGLNEQFF
.	TRBD1	TRBV11-2	TRBJ2-2	TGTGCCAGCAGCTCCGTCTATTTGGACAGGGAGAACACCGGGGAGCTGTTTTTT	CASSSVYLDRENTGELFF
.	.	TRBV10-3	TRBJ2-1	TGTGCCATCAGGAAGGGGACCCAAATGAGCTCCTACAATGAGCAGTTCTTC	CAIRKGTQMSSYNEQFF
.	.	TRBV6-5	TRBJ2-2	TGTGCCAGCAGCTTTGACAGTAACCCCGGGGAGCTGTTTTTT	CASSFDSNPGELFF
once	.	TRBV6-1	TRBJ2-2	TGTGCCAGCAGTGAACATCTCACCGGGGAGCTGTTTTTT	CASSEHLTGELFF
.	TRBD1	TRBV27	TRBJ2-1	TGTGCCAGCAGTTTACGAGGGGGCATCATGGATGAGCAGTTCTTC	CASSLRGGIMDEQFF
.	.	TRBV10-3	TRBJ2-7	TGTGCCATCAGCCACGACAACCGCGCCTACGAGCAGTACTTC	CAISHDNRAYEQYF
.	TRBD1	TRBV6-1	TRBJ1-1	TGTGCCAGCAGTGATTCGGACAGGGGGTACACTGAAGCTTTCTTT	CASSDSDRGYTEAFF
.	.	TRBV9	TRBJ2-1	TGTGCCAGCAGCGTAGGGGGGCAGAACATAAATGAGCAGTTCTTC	CASSVGGQNINEQFF
.	.	TRBV7-9	TRBJ2-1	TGTGCCAGCAGTGGTGGGGGATTGGTCAATGAGCAGTTCTTC	CASSGGGLVNEQFF
.	.	TRBV9	TRBJ1-2	TGTGCCAGCAGCGTAGATGTCAGGTCGAACTATGGCTACACCTTC	CASSVDVRSNYGYTF
.	.	TRBV4-2	TRBJ1-5	TGTGCCAGCCGGCCCGGCGGCAGCAGCAATCAGCCCCAGCATTTT	CASRPGGSSNQPQHF
.	.	TRBV7-7	TRBJ2-7	TGTGCTAGCAGCTTATTTCCCACATACGAGCAGTACTTC	CASSLFPTYEQYF
.	TRBD2	TRBV6-6	TRBJ2-2	TGTGCCAGCAGTTACCGACCGGGACTAGCCACCGGGGAGCTGTTTTTT	CASSYRPGLATGELFF
.	TRBD2	TRBV28	TRBJ2-1	TGTGCCAGCAGTGGACTAGCCTCACCCCATGAGCAGTTCTTC	CASSGLASPHEQFF
.	.	TRBV5-1	TRBJ2-5	TGCGCCAGCAGCCCAGATCAAGAGACCCAGTACTTC	CASSPDQETQYF
.	.	TRBV14	TRBJ2-7	TGTGCCAGCAGGGGGGCAACACAGGGAAGCGACGAGCAGTACTTC	CASRGATQGSDEQYF
few	.	TRBV6-1	TRBJ1-2	TGTGCCAGCAGTGAAGCGTCAGCAGGGTTTGGCTATGGCTACACCTTC	CASSEASAGFGYGYTF
.	.	TRBV28	TRBJ1-1	TGTGCCAGCAGTAGGGACGGCGGAGGGTTTGAAGCTTTCTTT	CASSRDGGGFEAFF
.	.	TRBV6-5	TRBJ2-5	TGTGCCAGCAGTTACGAATCCCGCTCGGGGACCCAGTACTTC	CASSYESRSGTQYF
.	.	TRBV10-1	TRBJ1-5	TGCGCCAGCCCCAGACGGGCCCGGGACACCTCCCCCAGCAATCAGCCCCAGCATTTT	CASPRRARDTSPSNQPQHF
.	TRBD2	TRBV4-1	TRBJ2-7	TGCGCCAGCAGCCACCCTCTAGCGGGCCTATCCTACGAGCAGTACTTC	CASSHPLAGLSYEQYF
.	TRBD2	TRBV28	TRBJ2-5	TGTGCCAGTAATGGGGGGCTAGCGGGAGTAAAGACCCAGTACTTC	CASNGGLAGVKTQYF
.	.	TRBV2	TRBJ1-6	TGTGCCAGCAGTCGTTCGGCAGCGGCTGGGTATTCACCCCTCCACTTT	CASSRSAAAGYSPLHF
.	.	TRBV6-1	TRBJ2-7	TGTGCCAGCAGTGAAGAGGAGGGTGACTCTCACGAGCAGTACTTC	CASSEEEGDSHEQYF
.	.	TRBV19	TRBJ2-1	TGTGCCAGTAGGCCACCACTACGCAATGAGCAGTTCTTC	CASRPPLRNEQFF
.	.	TRBV4-1	TRBJ1-1	TGCGCCAGCAGCCAGGATGGGGCAGGGGCGTACACTGAAGCTTTCTTT	CASSQDGAGAYTEAFF
few	.	TRBV5-1	TRBJ2-2	TGCGCCAGCAGCCCCATGGGAGGGGGAGTTGACACCGGGGAGCTGTTTTTT	CASSPMGGGVDTGELFF
.	.	TRBV6-5	TRBJ2-7	TGTGCCAGCAGTAGGTCTGCTACCTACGAGCAGTACTTC	CASSRSATYEQYF
.	TRBD1	TRBV13	TRBJ1-2	TGTGCCAGCAGCCCGGCGGGACAGGGGGCCGATGGGATCAGAGGCTACACCTTC	CASSPAGQGADGIRGYTF